This is a list of T cell receptor beta chains from one sample in a study of T cells in Graves' hyperthyroidism and ophthalmopathy. TCRdb re-derived calls from the multiplex PCR reads in MiXCR, one entry per CDR3 protein. Among approximately 400,000 distinct CDR3 sequences listed, 13% were seen once. Sequenced material: blood. The receptors were gathered from a man aged 30 to 39 with Graves' hyperthyroidism that later progressed to Graves' ophthalmopathy. CDR3s include the opening cysteine and the closing phenylalanine or tryptophan. The D gene is left open where the match is weak. Clone size is shown for a subset of rows, as once, few, many or a class of expanded clone.

d_gene,v_gene,j_gene,abundance,CDR3nt,CDR3aa
TRBD1,TRBV7-9,TRBJ2-3,few,TGTGCCAGCAGCTTAGCGCGGGGACAGGACCCTCGAGAGAGAAATACGCAGTATTTT,CASSLARGQDPRERNTQYF
NA,TRBV25-1,TRBJ2-6,many,TGTGCCAGCACTGACAGTGAAAGGGCCAACGTCCTGACTTTC,CASTDSERANVLTF
NA,TRBV2,TRBJ2-5,NA,TGTGCCAGCAGTGATTCCTTGGGGGAGACCCAGTACTTC,CASSDSLGETQYF
NA,TRBV7-9,TRBJ1-6,NA,TGTGCCAGCAGCTATCTTAATTCACCCCTCCACTTT,CASSYLNSPLHF
TRBD1,TRBV24-1,TRBJ2-7,many,TGTGCCACCAGTGATACCGGGACAGGGGGCGGCGAGCAGTACTTC,CATSDTGTGGGEQYF
TRBD1,TRBV3-1,TRBJ2-3,NA,TGTGCCAGCAGCCAAGAAGACCCGGGACAGGGGGCGTTAAATACGCAGTATTTT,CASSQEDPGQGALNTQYF
TRBD1,TRBV20-1,TRBJ1-5,few,TGCAGTGCTAGAGATACCTGGGAAACAGGGGGAAATCAGCCCCAGCATTTT,CSARDTWETGGNQPQHF
NA,TRBV28,TRBJ2-7,many,TGTGCCATCCTTTCGACAGGATCCTACGAGCAGTACTTC,CAILSTGSYEQYF
NA,TRBV7-2,TRBJ2-3,NA,TGTGCCAGCAGCCCCCAGTGGGGGGTAGGGACAGATACGCAGTATTTT,CASSPQWGVGTDTQYF
NA,TRBV5-1,TRBJ2-3,NA,TGCGCCAGCAGCTTGGGGGTGGGGACACGCACAGATACGCAGTATTTT,CASSLGVGTRTDTQYF
TRBD1,TRBV18,TRBJ2-7,many,TGTGCCAGCTCACCCGGCGGACAGGGGCTCGAGCAGTACTTC,CASSPGGQGLEQYF
NA,TRBV20-1,TRBJ1-1,few,TGCAGTGCTAGAGAAAAGTTTAGGGACACTGAAGCTTTCTTT,CSAREKFRDTEAFF
TRBD1,TRBV7-9,TRBJ2-7,NA,TGTGCCAGCAGCTTTCAGGATGGGACAGGGGCCTACGAGCAGTACTTC,CASSFQDGTGAYEQYF
NA,TRBV5-6,TRBJ1-1,few,TGTGCCAGCACTCAGGGATTTAACACTGAAGCTTTCTTT,CASTQGFNTEAFF
TRBD2,TRBV4-1,TRBJ2-7,NA,TGCGCCAGCAGCCTCCACGCGGGACTAGCGGGGGGAGAGCAGTACTTC,CASSLHAGLAGGEQYF
NA,TRBV24-1,TRBJ2-3,few,TGTGCCACCAGTGGGAAGAGCCCATATTCAGCTACGCAGTATTTT,CATSGKSPYSATQYF
NA,TRBV6-1,TRBJ1-6,NA,TGTGTCAGCAGTGAAGGGAGCAGGGATAATTCACCCCTCCACTTT,CVSSEGSRDNSPLHF
NA,TRBV28,TRBJ2-7,many,TGTGCCAGCAGCTTCTCGGGCGAGCAGTACTTC,CASSFSGEQYF
NA,TRBV12-5,TRBJ2-5,many,TGTGCTAGTGGCCCCCCCGGGACAAGGTATCGCAAAGAGACCCAGTACTTC,CASGPPGTRYRKETQYF
TRBD1,TRBV7-8,TRBJ2-1,few,TGTGCCAGCAGCTTATCCGGGACAGGGAGTGGGAATGAGCAGTTCTTC,CASSLSGTGSGNEQFF
NA,TRBV29-1,TRBJ1-4,few,TGCAGCGTTGAAGGCAGTAAAAATGAAAAACTGTTTTTT,CSVEGSKNEKLFF
TRBD1,TRBV10-3,TRBJ1-2,few,TGTGCCATTGGACAGGCAGCTAACTATGGCTACACCTTC,CAIGQAANYGYTF
TRBD1,TRBV28,TRBJ2-6,NA,TGTGCCAGCCTTGACAGGGCCTCTGGGGCCAACGTCCTGACTTTC,CASLDRASGANVLTF
TRBD1,TRBV6-1,TRBJ1-2,many,TGTGCCAGCATCCGAGAAGGACAGGGGACCTATGGCTACACCTTC,CASIREGQGTYGYTF
NA,TRBV20-1,TRBJ2-1,many,TGCAGTGCGCCTACAGCCTACAATGAGCAGTTCTTC,CSAPTAYNEQFF
NA,TRBV6-1,TRBJ1-1,many,TGTGCCAGCACCCGAGGGGGGGGAACTGAAGCTTTCTTT,CASTRGGGTEAFF
TRBD1,TRBV18,TRBJ1-4,many,TGTGCCAGCTCTCTCCGGGACAGGGATGAAAAACTGTTTTTT,CASSLRDRDEKLFF
NA,TRBV4-2,TRBJ2-1,few,TGTGCCAGCAGCCAAGAGTCCCACAATGAGCAGTTCTTC,CASSQESHNEQFF
TRBD2,TRBV3-1,TRBJ2-1,NA,TGTGCCAGCAGCCACGCCGGGACTAGCGGGGAGGAGCGGGTCTTC,CASSHAGTSGEERVF
TRBD2,TRBV6-2/TRBV6-3,TRBJ2-3,NA,TGTGCCTCGCGGGGGGAGCGGGGGGGCTACTACACAGATACGCAGTATTTT,CASRGERGGYYTDTQYF
TRBD1,TRBV28,TRBJ1-1,many,TGTGCCAGCAGCCCCGACAGGGGCTTTAGGACTGAAGCTTTCTTT,CASSPDRGFRTEAFF